This TCR beta chain stems from a study of T cell responses to AZD1222 COVID-19 vaccine. Study results and caveats: Repertoires were collected only later (after the peak T cell response had occurred). CD4 TCRs covered the whole spike, strongest at regions 160-218 and 743-854.

CDR3 length equals 15 residues. Germline CDR1 and CDR2: ENHRY and SYGVKD. The V segment lost 1 base and the J segment 1 base; nucleotides outside the gene matches: 3. The assay was immunoSEQ multiplex PCR, and TCRdb's table has in-frame clones only and misses some. The sample holds around 96,000 clones; around 83% are singletons and the top ten take around 5.9%. Turning to this clone: The antigen remains unidentified.

This chain connects TRBV10-3 to TRBJ1-1; 7 bases fit TRBD1. The TCR originated in an adult who received the AZD1222 COVID-19 vaccine. Material: peripheral blood, obtained 28 days after the second AZD1222 dose. This CDR3 is CAISELGDRNTEAFF. The DNA of the CDR3 is TGTGCCATCAGTGAGTTGGGGGACAGGAACACTGAAGCTTTCTTT.